The T cell receptor beta chain described here comes from a study of cytomegalovirus exposure and HLA in healthy donors. The wider study: Sequencing of around 200 million T cells in an earlier analysis found 100 million or so unique TCR beta sequences. Study results and limitations: Most sequenced TCRs were rare (though some public TCRs occurred in many donors). By HLA locus, TCR association rates varied in a later analysis, with DRB1 showing the most and HLA-C the fewest.

PCR employed 60 Vbeta and 13 Jbeta primers. Under the authors' procedure: A follow-up analysis tallied some 80 million unique TCR beta chains, roughly 11 million shared. Profiling relied on immunoSEQ multiplex PCR, and the TCRdb table lists in-frame clones only, not all of them. V and J calls and clone size come straight from that table; D and trimming were deduced from the DNA. The data contain about 210,000 clones, 75% to 80% of them singletons. The CDR3 runs to 12 residues. Trimming pared 4 bases from V and 4 bases from J, leaving 8 bases between. Germline lookup yields CDR1 SGHTS and CDR2 YDEGEE. About this clone: Its antigen is currently unknown.

The specimen was PBMCs. The clonotype was recovered from a male donor in good health and CMV-seronegative. The gene calls are TRBV5-8 and TRBJ1-2; maybe TRBD1 (6 bases). As DNA, the CDR3 is TGTGCCAGCAGCATGGACAGCTATGGCTACACCTTC. Residues: CASSMDSYGYTF. Combining the CDR3 with reference TRBV5-8 and TRBJ1-2 gives the whole variable domain EAGVTQSPTHLIKTRGQQATLRCSPISGHTSVYWYQQALGLGLQFLLWYDEGEERNRGNFPPRFSGRQFPNYSSELNVNALELEDSALYLCASSMDSYGYTFGSGTRLTVV.